These 22 T cell receptor beta chains came from one sample sequenced in a study of T cell repertoires in cytomegalovirus infection. MiXCR, applied by TCRdb to the reads, yields one record per CDR3 protein. The sample yields some 440,000 distinct CDR3 sequences, under 40% seen once. The material sequenced was PBMCs. Receptors were obtained from a human donor in good health (CMV status not recorded). Some clones in this sample may be carry-over from other donors' samples.

The chain carries TRBV5-1 and TRBJ1-2; TRBD1 is a possible D gene (6 bases). From germline, CDR1 is SGHRS and CDR2 YFSETQ. Trimming cost V 4 bases and J 0 bases, with 19 bases left between them. The CDR3 totals 17 residues. The CDR3 bases are TGCGCCAGCAGCGAGAGGAACAGGGTGGAAGCTAACTATGGCTACACCTTC. It specifies CASSERNRVEANYGYTF.

The chain carries TRBV5-1 and TRBJ2-7; TRBD1 aligns across 8 bases. The germline V gene has CDR1 SGHRS and CDR2 YFSETQ. This CDR3 region has 15 residues. The V segment lost 4 bases and the J segment 5 bases; nucleotides outside the gene matches: 11. CDR3 residues: CASSPRTGRSHEQYF. CDR3 in DNA: TGCGCCAGCAGCCCCCGGACAGGGAGGAGCCACGAGCAGTACTTC.

This clonotype showed up many times. V and J are TRBV7-8 and TRBJ2-1; weak D call: TRBD1 (6 bases). The CDR3 is 14 residues long. Germline values: CDR1 SGHVS, CDR2 FQNEAQ. V shed 8 bases and J shed 7 bases, with 18 bases lying between them. The CDR3 loop reads CASSGTLGSNEQFF. The CDR3 DNA reads TGTGCCAGCTCCGGGACATTAGGGTCAAATGAGCAGTTCTTC.

This clonotype was counted only a few times. The chain recombines TRBV20-1 with TRBJ1-5; no firm D call. The CDR3 length is 18 residues. Germline values: CDR1 DFQATT, CDR2 SNEGSKA (reference sequence). V lost 0 bases and J 0 bases, leaving 18 bases between the germline ends. In nucleotides, the CDR3 is TGCAGTGCTAGAGAAATCACGGGGAGGCCTTATAGCAATCAGCCCCAGCATTTT. Translating it yields CSAREITGRPYSNQPQHF.

Comments on this clonotype: This may be a read error: a much more frequent sequence differs by one nucleotide. CDR3 amino acids: CASSLEQDTQYF. The CDR3 coding sequence is TGTGCCAGCAGCTTAGAGCAAGATACCCAGTACTTC. The chain uses TRBV7-6 and TRBJ2-5; D gene ambiguous. CDR3 length equals 12 residues. CDR1 and CDR2 (germline): SGHVS, FNYEAQ.

This clonotype was seen repeatedly, ten times or more. This chain uses TRBV6-4 with TRBJ2-3; no clear D gene. This CDR3 comprises 12 residues. Germline CDR1 is MRHNA and CDR2 is SNTAGT. The germline V and J ends were trimmed by 6 bases and 8 bases, with 12 bases remaining between them. CDR3 sequence reads: CASRTTDITQYF. The CDR3 coding sequence is TGTGCCAGCAGAACCACAGACATTACGCAGTATTTT.

The chain is built from TRBV19 and TRBJ1-5; D is unresolved. The CDR3 contains 13 residues. Trimming shortened V by 3 bases and J by 4 bases, and 7 bases separated the two germline ends. Germline loops: CDR1 LNHDA, CDR2 SQIVND (reference sequence). Here the CDR3 DNA reads TGTGCCAGTAGTATGGGTGAAAATCAGCCCCAGCATTTT. This gives the protein CASSMGENQPQHF.

The rearrangement uses TRBV7-9 and TRBJ1-1; unclear D gene. This CDR3 spans 14 amino acids. Trimming removed 5 bases at V and 4 bases at J, with 14 bases between. In germline, CDR1 is SEHNR, CDR2 FQNEAQ (reference sequence). DNA for the CDR3: TGTGCCAGCAGCCACACGAGGGTTGGCACTGAAGCTTTCTTT. It encodes CASSHTRVGTEAFF.

This clonotype was counted a few times. This rearrangement joins TRBV7-9 to TRBJ2-1; TRBD1 matches at 7 bases. Unmatched junction bases numbered 3, after V lost 4 bases and J lost 3 bases. The CDR3 length is 14 residues. The germline V gene encodes CDR1 SEHNR and CDR2 FQNEAQ (reference sequence). The DNA of the CDR3 is TGTGCCAGCAGCTCATGGGACAGCTACAATGAGCAGTTCTTC. Translation gives CASSSWDSYNEQFF.

This clonotype was picked up many times. The chain is built from TRBV7-3 and TRBJ2-3; no reliable D call. The CDR3 contains 13 residues. Trimming stripped 5 bases from V and 7 bases from J, with 13 bases between. The germline V gene has CDR1 SGHTA and CDR2 FQGTGA. The CDR3 loop reads CASSVWASNTQYF. CDR3 in DNA: TGTGCCAGCAGCGTCTGGGCTTCAAATACGCAGTATTTT.

This clonotype was seen a few times. This chain joins TRBV20-1 and TRBJ2-7; a weak D match, TRBD2 (7 bases). This CDR3 contains 14 residues. In germline, CDR1 is DFQATT, CDR2 SNEGSKA (reference sequence). Trimming removed 3 bases at V and 1 base at J, with 13 bases between. The CDR3 sequence: CSASWRGQSYEQYF. For the CDR3, the DNA is TGCAGTGCTAGCTGGCGGGGGCAATCCTACGAGCAGTACTTC.

The V gene is TRBV28, the J gene TRBJ1-5; D is possibly TRBD1 (5 bases). The length of the CDR3 is 14 residues. V shed 2 bases and J shed 7 bases, with 12 bases lying between them. In germline, CDR1 is MDHEN, CDR2 SYDVKM. This CDR3 is CASSLAPGTQPQHF. CDR3 coding DNA: TGTGCCAGCAGTTTAGCCCCAGGGACCCAGCCCCAGCATTTT.

This clonotype was picked up many times. The junction does not match germline at one end; this may be a read error. The J gene is TRBJ2-1, the V gene TRBV7-7, with D possibly TRBD2 on 7 matching bases. Germline V gives CDR1 SSHAT, CDR2 FNYEAQ (reference sequence). The CDR3 runs 16 residues. The CDR3 DNA reads TGTGCTAGCAGCCCCCAAGGGGGGGGACCTTACAATGAGCAGTTCTTC. The encoded protein is CASSPQGGGPYNEQFF.

This clonotype was counted only a few times. The rearrangement uses TRBV6-5 and TRBJ2-1; a weak D match, TRBD1 (6 bases). Trimming removed 0 bases at V and 6 bases at J, with 9 bases between. CDR1 MNHEY and CDR2 SVGAGI come from the germline V gene. CDR3 size: 14 residues. CDR3 residues: CASSYSLGGNEQFF. The CDR3 nucleotides read TGTGCCAGCAGTTACTCGTTAGGGGGCAATGAGCAGTTCTTC.

This chain joins TRBV27 and TRBJ1-2; D is ambiguous. Germline V gene sequence: CDR1 MNHEY, CDR2 SMNVEV (reference sequence). V was pared by 0 bases and J by 6 bases, with 8 bases between. The CDR3 covers 13 residues. CDR3 protein: CASSLSVYHGYTF. CDR3 coding DNA: TGTGCCAGCAGTTTATCAGTTTACCATGGCTACACCTTC.

The chain has TRBV19 and TRBJ2-1, with TRBD2 identical over 10 bases. Germline loops: CDR1 LNHDA, CDR2 SQIVND (reference sequence). The CDR3 covers 15 residues. Trimming removed 4 bases from V and 6 bases from J; junction bases left unmatched: 6. The CDR3 loop is CASSTGLAELNEQFF. CDR3 nucleotides: TGTGCCAGTAGTACCGGACTAGCGGAACTCAATGAGCAGTTCTTC. Variable domain in full (rest from reference TRBV19 and TRBJ2-1): DGGITQSPKYLFRKEGQNVTLSCEQNLNHDAMYWYRQDPGQGLRLIYYSQIVNDFQKGDIAEGYSVSREKKESFPLTVTSAQKNPTAFYLCASSTGLAELNEQFFGPGTRLTVL.

This sequence joins TRBV7-3 and TRBJ2-5; maybe TRBD2 (7 bases). The CDR3 covers 14 residues. Germline CDR1 is SGHTA and CDR2 is FQGTGA. Trimming removed 5 bases at V and 4 bases at J, with 14 bases between. CDR3 in amino acids: CASSVGGGGETQYF. CDR3 bases: TGTGCCAGCAGCGTAGGAGGGGGGGGAGAGACCCAGTACTTC.

About this clonotype: A read error may explain this, as a much larger clone is one base away. The conserved final phenylalanine or tryptophan is absent from the CDR3, which likely points to a read error. The V and J genes are TRBV7-3 and TRBJ2-3; D is undetermined. Germline CDR1 SGHTA, CDR2 FQGTGA. Trimming shortened V by 2 bases and J by 2 bases, and 11 bases separated the two germline ends. The CDR3 is 15 residues long. CDR3 sequence reads: CASSLLLTFTDTQYC. The CDR3 nucleotides read TGTGCCAGCAGCTTATTACTAACTTTCACAGATACGCAGTATTGT.

In this sample, this clonotype turned up a few times. The J gene is TRBJ2-3, the V gene TRBV7-9; D remains ambiguous. Trimming removed 8 bases from V and 0 bases from J, with 15 bases in between. Germline lookup yields CDR1 SEHNR and CDR2 FQNEAQ (reference sequence). The CDR3 covers 15 residues. The CDR3 reads CASGPSDTSTDTQYF. The CDR3 DNA sequence: TGTGCCAGCGGACCTTCAGATACTAGCACAGATACGCAGTATTTT.

This clonotype has only a few counts. The chain uses TRBV4-1 and TRBJ2-3; D might be TRBD1 (5 bases). There are 16 residues in the CDR3. Germline V gives CDR1 MGHRA, CDR2 YSYEKL. Trimming cost V 1 base and J 3 bases, with 14 bases left between them. The CDR3 DNA reads TGCGCCAGCAGCCAAGGTGGACACCCGATAACAGATACGCAGTATTTT. This encodes CASSQGGHPITDTQYF.

The sample holds many counts of this clonotype. The chain is built from TRBV4-2 and TRBJ1-1; the match to TRBD1 covers 7 bases. Germline loops: CDR1 LGHNA, CDR2 YNFKEQ. The CDR3 has 15 residues. Trimming cost V 1 base and J 0 bases; bases outside gene matches: 2. CDR3 amino acids: CASSQGGQLNTEAFF. CDR3 nucleotide sequence: TGTGCCAGCAGCCAAGGGGGACAGTTGAACACTGAAGCTTTCTTT.

J is TRBJ1-5 and V is TRBV19, with TRBD1 matching over 7 bases. V trimming: 7 bases; J trimming: 2 bases; junction bases outside the gene matches: 14. Germline CDR1 LNHDA, CDR2 SQIVND (reference sequence). The CDR3 totals 17 residues. CDR3 loop: CASTLKKGAKGNQPQHF. DNA for the CDR3: TGTGCCAGTACCCTTAAAAAGGGGGCGAAGGGCAATCAGCCCCAGCATTTT.